These 30 T cell receptor beta chains were all obtained from the same sample, sequenced in a study of molecular identifiers for immune sequencing clone quantification. TCRdb ran MiXCR on the PCR reads and lists one entry per CDR3 protein. The sample yields about half a million distinct CDR3 sequences, less than 30% seen once. Sequenced input: naive CD8+ T cells from blood, with Jurkat cell RNA spiked in. Subset described: FACS-sorted CD8+CD4-CCR7+CD45RA+ naive T cells. These receptors originate from a human donor in good health. Some libraries in this study had Jurkat cell RNA spiked in.

About this clonotype: This may arise from a read error, as a much more abundant clone is one base away. The CDR3 region is CASSPSVHTEAFF. CDR3 DNA sequence: TGTGCCAGCAGCCCCTCAGTACACACTGAAGCTTTCTTT. The rearrangement links TRBV14 to TRBJ1-1; no clear D gene. Germline V lookup: CDR1 SGHDN, CDR2 FVKESK. CDR3 length equals 13 residues. The V end was cut by 4 bases, the J end by 3 bases, with 9 bases between.

This chain uses TRBV28 with TRBJ1-3; no clear D. V dropped 5 bases and J dropped 0 bases, with 11 bases sitting between them. The germline V gene encodes CDR1 MDHEN and CDR2 SYDVKM. The CDR3 has 15 amino acids. CDR3 amino acids: CASSPDWGSGNTIYF. CDR3 bases: TGTGCCAGCAGTCCAGATTGGGGCTCTGGAAACACCATATATTTT.

This clonotype was picked up a small number of times. The rearrangement joins TRBV11-3 to TRBJ2-1; 16 bases fit TRBD2. V was clipped by 5 bases and J by 5 bases; unmatched bases: 12. From germline, CDR1 is SGHNT and CDR2 YENEEA. CDR3 length equals 19 residues. The DNA for the CDR3 is TGTGCCAGCAGCCAACACCCGGGGACTAGCGGGAGGGTCGACAATGAGCAGTTCTTC. It translates to CASSQHPGTSGRVDNEQFF.

This clonotype was seen only a few times. This chain joins TRBV6-1 and TRBJ1-5; no reliable D call. Germline values: CDR1 MNHNS, CDR2 SASEGT. V lost 7 bases, J lost 0 bases, and 10 bases lay in between. The CDR3 spans 14 residues. CDR3 nucleotides: TGTGCCAGCAAGAGCAGGACTAGCAATCAGCCCCAGCATTTT. This translates into CASKSRTSNQPQHF.

This clonotype was recorded many times. This sequence joins TRBV29-1 and TRBJ2-5, with a possible D match to TRBD1 (6 bases). CDR1 is SQVTM, CDR2 ANQGSEA, per germline. This CDR3 has 15 residues. Trimming pared 2 bases from V and 0 bases from J, leaving 13 bases between. The CDR3 coding sequence is TGCAGCGTTGAACTTAAGGACAGCAACCAAGAGACCCAGTACTTC. It encodes CSVELKDSNQETQYF.

Ten or more counts support this clonotype. J is TRBJ2-3 and V is TRBV20-1; 10 bases fit TRBD2. The CDR3 length is 16 residues. The germline CDR1 and CDR2 sequences are DFQATT and SNEGSKA (reference sequence). After removal of 4 bases from V and 2 bases from J, the junction contained 9 bases not matched to a gene. The DNA for the CDR3 is TGCAGTGCTAAAGTAGCGGGGGGCCTTACCACAGATACGCAGTATTTT. Protein sequence: CSAKVAGGLTTDTQYF.

About this clonotype itself: A much larger clone differs by one base, so this may be a read error. V usage is TRBV28 and J usage is TRBJ1-5; D gene ambiguous. With 8 bases removed from V and 2 bases from J, the gap between germline ends came to 16 bases. This CDR3 is 15 amino acids long. Germline CDR1 reads MDHEN; CDR2 reads SYDVKM. The CDR3 spells CASGSYQERNQPQHF. The CDR3, as DNA: TGTGCCAGCGGGAGTTATCAGGAGCGCAATCAGCCCCAGCATTTT.

The chain carries TRBV20-1 and TRBJ2-1; D might be TRBD1 (7 bases). The CDR3 runs 19 residues. Germline CDR1 is DFQATT and CDR2 is SNEGSKA (reference sequence). Trimming left V 0 bases short and J 1 base short, with 22 bases between. The CDR3 protein is CSARDAGQLFVMSYNEQFF. Here the CDR3 DNA reads TGCAGTGCTAGAGACGCGGGACAGCTCTTCGTTATGTCCTACAATGAGCAGTTCTTC.

The CDR3 loop is CAISEGPGTTDTQYF. DNA of the CDR3: TGTGCCATCAGTGAAGGACCTGGGACCACAGATACGCAGTATTTT. V is TRBV10-3 and J is TRBJ2-3; D possibly uses TRBD1 or TRBD2 (5 bases each). The V gene lost 3 bases and the J gene lost 2 bases, with 12 bases spanning the gap. The CDR3 contains 15 residues. Germline CDR1 is ENHRY and CDR2 is SYGVKD.

This clonotype turned up a few times. The gene calls are TRBV5-4 and TRBJ2-2, with a weak D call TRBD1 (5 bases). The CDR3 is made up of 14 amino acids. The V gene's germline CDR1 is SGHNT and CDR2 YYREEE (reference sequence). Trimming took 4 bases from V and 6 from J, leaving 13 bases between them. The DNA of the CDR3 is TGTGCCAGCAGCCCGGACATGCCAGCCGGGGAGCTGTTTTTT. Amino acid sequence: CASSPDMPAGELFF.

There are a few counts of this clonotype. The chain combines TRBV6-2 or TRBV6-3 with TRBJ1-5; D is unresolved. Germline CDR1 is MNHEY and CDR2 is SVGEGT. V was pared by 2 bases and J by 6 bases, with 8 bases between. The CDR3 contains 13 residues. CDR3 loop: CASSYPGFQPQHF. CDR3 DNA sequence: TGTGCCAGCAGTTACCCGGGGTTTCAGCCCCAGCATTTT.

A note on this clonotype: This may arise from a read error, as a much more abundant clone is one base away. The chain employs TRBV3-1 and TRBJ2-7; 7 nucleotides agree with TRBD1. The CDR3 is 15 residues long. Trimming removed 6 bases from V and 2 bases from J; junction bases left unmatched: 10. In germline, CDR1 is LGHDT, CDR2 YNNKEL (reference sequence). CDR3 nucleotides: TGTGCCAGCAGGCCCGGGACAGCCTTTCCCTACGAGCAGTACTTC. It yields the protein CASRPGTAFPYEQYF.

This clonotype showed up just a few times. The chain couples TRBV9 to TRBJ2-7; 11 nucleotides match TRBD1. After removal of 4 bases from V and 5 bases from J, the junction contained 8 bases not matched to a gene. CDR1 is SGDLS, CDR2 YYNGEE, per germline. The CDR3 spans 15 residues. The CDR3 is CASSLSDRGRDEQYF. The CDR3 nucleotides read TGTGCCAGCAGCTTATCGGACAGGGGGCGCGACGAGCAGTACTTC.

This clonotype was counted ten times or more. V and J are TRBV5-1 and TRBJ2-7; tentative D call: TRBD1 (5 bases). There are 16 residues in the CDR3. Germline CDR1 SGHRS, CDR2 YFSETQ. Trimming left V 6 bases short and J 2 bases short, with 21 bases between. DNA of the CDR3: TGCGCCAGCACCTCAGTTGAACAGGAAACCCCCTACGAGCAGTACTTC. It yields the protein CASTSVEQETPYEQYF. Filled out from reference TRBV5-1 and TRBJ2-7, the complete variable domain reads KAGVTQTPRYLIKTRGQQVTLSCSPISGHRSVSWYQQTPGQGLQFLFEYFSETQRNKGNFPGRFSGRQFSNSRSEMNVSTLELGDSALYLCASTSVEQETPYEQYFGPGTRLTVT.

As to this clonotype: This may stem from a read error, because a much larger clone lies one nucleotide away. The chain recombines TRBV2 with TRBJ1-5, with 8 bases fitting TRBD1. Germline V lookup: CDR1 SNHLY, CDR2 FYNNEI. This CDR3 contains 15 residues. Losses at the gene ends were 6 bases for V and 9 bases for J; bases not matched to a gene: 13. The CDR3 nucleotides read TGTGCCAGCAGCACAACAGGGGGTTCGGCTCGGCCCCAGCATTTT. Its protein product is CASSTTGGSARPQHF.

In its sample, this clonotype was seen a few times. The chain combines TRBV2 with TRBJ1-2; TRBD1 agrees at 12 bases. Germline V gene sequence: CDR1 SNHLY, CDR2 FYNNEI. CDR3 size: 13 residues. With 4 bases clipped from V and 7 bases from J, the junction kept 1 base outside the gene matches. The CDR3 region is CASSGGQGAGYTF. The CDR3 nucleotides are TGTGCCAGCAGTGGGGGACAGGGGGCTGGCTACACCTTC.

Many counts were recorded for this clonotype. The chain links TRBV5-6 to TRBJ2-7, with D possibly TRBD2 on 5 matching bases. Germline V gene data show CDR1 as SGHDT and CDR2 as YYEEEE. This CDR3 has 12 residues. Between the trimmed V and J ends, which lost 4 bases and 3 bases, there was a span of 8 bases. The CDR3 DNA is TGTGCCAGCAGCCAACGGGACTACGAGCAGTACTTC. Its protein is CASSQRDYEQYF.

Comments on this clonotype: Mismatch with germline at one junction end may stem from a read error. The V and J genes are TRBV7-9 and TRBJ2-5; 8 bases agree with TRBD2. Germline CDR1 reads SEHNR; CDR2 reads FQNEAQ (reference sequence). CDR3 length: 15 residues. The CDR3 here is CASSSLAGAGEAQYF. DNA of the CDR3: TGTGCCAGCAGCTCTCTAGCTGGAGCGGGAGAGGCCCAGTACTTC.

With respect to this clonotype: A much larger clonotype is one base distant, so this may be a read error. V is TRBV6-2 or TRBV6-3 and J is TRBJ1-5; D is unclear. Per germline, CDR1 MNHEY and CDR2 SVGEGT. The length of the CDR3 is 14 residues. CDR3 in amino acids: CAGSYVQTNQPQHF. Here the CDR3 DNA reads TGTGCCGGCAGTTACGTCCAGACCAATCAGCCCCAGCATTTT.

The table lists this clonotype with many counts. The chain joins TRBV3-1 to TRBJ2-7, with TRBD2 identical over 9 bases. CDR1 LGHDT and CDR2 YNNKEL come from the germline V gene (reference sequence). V gave up 4 bases and J gave up 6 bases; unmatched junction bases: 13. The CDR3 is 16 amino acids. The DNA for the CDR3 is TGTGCCAGCAGCCCAGCCGGGACTAGCCATGCCACCGAGCAGTACTTC. As protein: CASSPAGTSHATEQYF.

With respect to this clonotype: Being one base from a much bigger clone, this may be a read error. The rearrangement links TRBV20-1 to TRBJ2-7; D is unresolved. The germline V and J ends were trimmed by 3 bases and 5 bases, with 11 bases remaining between them. The CDR3 totals 12 residues. CDR1 is DFQATT, CDR2 SNEGSKA, per germline (reference sequence). This CDR3 is CSARAGSHEQYF. The CDR3 bases are TGCAGTGCTAGGGCAGGTAGCCACGAGCAGTACTTC.

This clonotype has only a few counts. This chain connects TRBV4-1 to TRBJ2-7, with D perhaps TRBD1 or TRBD2 (6 bases each). This CDR3 is 16 amino acids long. Deletions cut 0 bases from V and 3 bases from J, with 15 bases between. Germline CDR1 MGHRA, CDR2 YSYEKL. CDR3 sequence (DNA): TGCGCCAGCAGCCAAGATACGGGGGCAGGGTACTACGAGCAGTACTTC. Translating gives CASSQDTGAGYYEQYF.

The chain uses TRBV7-9 and TRBJ1-1; 7 nucleotides match TRBD1. V dropped 4 bases and J dropped 0; count of bases not matched to a gene: 5. Germline CDR1 is SEHNR and CDR2 is FQNEAQ (reference sequence). The CDR3 consists of 15 residues. CDR3 sequence reads: CASSSGTDMNTEAFF. Written as DNA, the CDR3 is TGTGCCAGCAGCTCCGGGACAGACATGAACACTGAAGCTTTCTTT.

This clonotype was found many times. V is TRBV7-2 and J is TRBJ2-1; TRBD2 matches 7 bases. In germline, CDR1 is SGHTA, CDR2 FQGNSA. The CDR3 consists of 14 residues. V lost 5 bases and J lost 5; bases outside the gene matches: 6. DNA for the CDR3: TGTGCCAGCAGCCCCTGGCGGGAGAACAATGAGCAGTTCTTC. This translates into CASSPWRENNEQFF.

The chain links TRBV2 to TRBJ2-7, with 11 bases that match TRBD2. The CDR3 consists of 15 residues. CDR1 and CDR2 from the germline V gene are SNHLY and FYNNEI. Trimming removed 6 bases from V and 4 bases from J; junction bases left unmatched: 8. CDR3 coding DNA: TGTGCCAGCAGAGACGCTAGCGGGGGGCCTTACGAGCAGTACTTC. Encoded protein: CASRDASGGPYEQYF.

The CDR3 region is CASSDGQPQETQYF. DNA for the CDR3: TGTGCCAGCAGCGACGGGCAGCCCCAAGAGACCCAGTACTTC. The chain joins TRBV9 to TRBJ2-5; no firm D call. The CDR3 is 14 amino acids. The V end was cut by 3 bases, the J end by 1 base, with 10 bases between. The V gene's germline CDR1 is SGDLS and CDR2 YYNGEE.

This clonotype was found many times. The chain couples TRBV19 to TRBJ1-5, with a tentative D call TRBD1 (6 bases). Trimming cost V 3 bases and J 1 base, with 10 bases left between them. This CDR3 contains 15 residues. Germline V gene sequence: CDR1 LNHDA, CDR2 SQIVND (reference sequence). The CDR3 nucleotides are TGTGCCAGTAGTATTGGGACAAGGAGCAATCAGCCCCAGCATTTT. Its translation is CASSIGTRSNQPQHF.

This clonotype has ten or more counts. This chain uses TRBV10-2 with TRBJ1-1; D uncertain. Trimming took 8 bases from V and 4 from J, leaving 8 bases between them. CDR1 is WSHSY and CDR2 is SAAADI in the germline V gene. This CDR3 comprises 11 residues. The CDR3, as DNA: TGCGCCAGCGGGTTTGGCACTGAAGCTTTCTTT. Its translation: CASGFGTEAFF.

This clonotype has at least ten counts. The genes are TRBV6-6 and TRBJ1-1; D gene ambiguous. V was clipped by 2 bases and J by 4 bases, with 11 bases between them. Germline V gene sequence: CDR1 MNHNY, CDR2 SVGAGI (reference sequence). The CDR3 spans 14 residues. The CDR3 coding sequence is TGTGCCAGCAGTTACGAGTTCCGGGGCACTGAAGCTTTCTTT. This translates into CASSYEFRGTEAFF.

This rearrangement joins TRBV3-1 to TRBJ1-3, with TRBD1 matching 9 bases. Germline CDR1 reads LGHDT; CDR2 reads YNNKEL (reference sequence). The CDR3 is 14 residues long. V was clipped by 2 bases and J by 5 bases; unmatched bases: 1. The CDR3 nucleotides are TGTGCCAGCAGCCAAACAGGGGGCCGAAACACCATATATTTT. Its translation: CASSQTGGRNTIYF.